This TCR beta chain is from a study of T cells after yellow fever vaccination. CDR1 is MNHEY and CDR2 is SMNVEV in the germline V gene (reference sequence). V was cut by 8 bases and J by 0 bases, with 11 bases left in between. The CDR3 runs 14 residues. Using its own MiXCR run on the 5' RACE reads, TCRdb lists one record per CDR3 protein. The data show about 320,000 distinct CDR3 sequences, 6.5% to 8.5% seen once. This clonotype was seen repeatedly, ten times or more. The chain is built from TRBV27 and TRBJ2-1, with unresolved D. The receptor comes from a man in his late teens or twenties who received the YFV17D yellow fever vaccine. This specimen consisted of PBMCs, obtained roughly seven weeks after the first yellow fever vaccination. CDR3 sequence reads: CASRRDNSYNEQFF. The CDR3 bases are TGTGCCAGCCGCAGAGACAACTCCTACAATGAGCAGTTCTTC.